Each of the 6 T cell receptor beta chains below was sequenced from the same sample in a study of molecular identifiers for immune sequencing clone quantification. MiXCR was run by TCRdb on the PCR reads, yielding one entry per CDR3 protein. The sample shows about 640,000 distinct CDR3 sequences, approximately 20% of them seen only once. Sequencing input: naive CD8+ T cells from blood, with Jurkat cell RNA spiked in. Regarding subset: FACS-sorted CD8+CD4-CCR7+CD45RA+ naive T cells. All receptors derive from a human donor in good health. Some libraries in this study had Jurkat cell RNA spiked in.

This chain joins TRBV6-5 and TRBJ2-1, with TRBD2 matching 9 bases. J gave up 12 bases and V 2 bases, and 11 bases lay outside the gene matches. CDR3 size: 15 residues. CDR1 is MNHEY and CDR2 is SVGAGI in the germline V gene. The CDR3: CASSYPGLASDGQFF. The CDR3 bases are TGTGCCAGCAGTTACCCGGGACTAGCATCAGACGGGCAGTTCTTC.

A word on this clonotype: Likely a read error: the CDR3 ends without its conserved phenylalanine or tryptophan. The V and J genes are TRBV20-1 and TRBJ1-2, with TRBD1 matching 8 bases. J gave up 2 bases and V 0 bases, and 11 bases lay outside the gene matches. The CDR3 runs to 17 residues. Germline CDR1 reads DFQATT; CDR2 reads SNEGSKA (reference sequence). In DNA form, the CDR3 reads TGCAGTGCTAGAGATCCGGCGACAGGGGCTTCGAACTATGGCTACACCCTC. Its protein product is CSARDPATGASNYGYTL.

The CDR3 sequence: CASSTTGGAGGEQYF. The CDR3 nucleotides are TGTGCCAGCAGTACGACAGGGGGCGCTGGGGGGGAGCAGTACTTC. The chain is built from TRBV12-3 or TRBV12-4 and TRBJ2-7; TRBD1 matches 10 bases. This CDR3 spans 15 amino acids. With V trimmed by 5 bases and J by 7 bases, 11 bases remained unmatched.

This clonotype was observed a few times. J is TRBJ2-7 and V is TRBV5-1, with D maybe TRBD2 (7 bases). The CDR3 is 15 residues long. With 0 bases removed from V and 7 bases from J, the gap between germline ends came to 17 bases. Germline V CDR1 and CDR2: SGHRS, YFSETQ. CDR3 protein: CASSLEGGPSWEQYF. The CDR3 bases are TGCGCCAGCAGCTTGGAGGGGGGGCCGTCCTGGGAGCAGTACTTC.

In its sample, this clonotype was seen many times. The chain has TRBV4-2 and TRBJ1-3; 10 bases match TRBD1. V shed 0 bases and J 2 bases; nucleotides not matched to a gene: 10. The CDR3 runs 19 residues. Germline CDR1 LGHNA, CDR2 YNFKEQ. CDR3 protein: CASSQDIGGQGFTGNTIYF. For the CDR3, the DNA is TGTGCCAGCAGCCAAGATATTGGGGGACAGGGGTTTACTGGAAACACCATATATTTT.

The table lists this clonotype with a few counts. The rearrangement uses TRBV7-9 and TRBJ2-4; D remains unclear. CDR3 length: 16 amino acids. The germline V gene has CDR1 SEHNR and CDR2 FQNEAQ (reference sequence). V lost 5 bases and J lost 9, with 23 bases in between. DNA of the CDR3: TGTGCCAGCAGCACAGCCGACGGCCCCGCAAGTGGCATTCAGTACTTC. This encodes CASSTADGPASGIQYF. The full variable domain, completed using reference TRBV7-9 and TRBJ2-4, is DTGVSQNPRHKITKRGQNVTFRCDPISEHNRLYWYRQTLGQGPEFLTYFQNEAQLEKSRLLSDRFSAERPKGSFSTLEIQRTEQGDSAMYLCASSTADGPASGIQYFGAGTRLSVL.